This TCR beta chain was documented in a study of cytomegalovirus exposure and HLA in healthy donors. In the study overall: Early released data had tens of millions of unique TCRs, all coming from HLA-typed donors.

About this clone: The antigen is unknown.

Study-level results: The CMV antigen specificity of a few CMV-associated chains was confirmed through in vitro analysis. A list of 150 or so TCR beta chains associated with cytomegalovirus was given. One variant, a missense change in DCLRE1C, was linked in a later analysis to TCR beta V- and J-gene trimming.

Both 60 Vbeta primers and 13 Jbeta primers went into the PCR. Measured with immunoSEQ multiplex PCR; TCRdb has only the in-frame clones, and not every one. The sample consists of under 95,000 clones, approximately 75% of them appearing once. This TCR derives from a woman in her thirties or forties in good health and CMV-seropositive. The sample comprised PBMCs.

The CDR3 DNA follows: TGTGCTAGGGGAAGCTTGGGAAACACCATATATTTT. It yields the protein CARGSLGNTIYF. V usage is TRBV6-5 and J usage is TRBJ1-3; maybe TRBD1 (5 bases). The length of the CDR3 is 12 residues. CDR1 MNHEY and CDR2 SVGAGI come from the germline V gene.